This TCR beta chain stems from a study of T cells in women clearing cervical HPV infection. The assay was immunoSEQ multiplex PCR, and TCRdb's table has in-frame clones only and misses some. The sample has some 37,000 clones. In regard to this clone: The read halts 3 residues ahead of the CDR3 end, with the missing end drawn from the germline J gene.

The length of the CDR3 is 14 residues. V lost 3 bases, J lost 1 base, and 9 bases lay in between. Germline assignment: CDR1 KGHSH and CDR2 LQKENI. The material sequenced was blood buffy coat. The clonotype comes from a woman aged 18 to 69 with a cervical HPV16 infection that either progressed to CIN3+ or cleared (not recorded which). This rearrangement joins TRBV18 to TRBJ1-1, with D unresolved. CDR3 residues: CASSPLTENTEAFF. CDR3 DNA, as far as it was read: TGTGCCAGCTCACCTTTAACAGAGAACACTGAA.